This T cell receptor (beta chain) derives from a study of blood T cell repertoires in COVID-19 (dated by TCRdb to the early 2020s). With regard to the full study: The collaborator samples originated in the United States, Italy and Spain and spanned the acute and convalescent phases of COVID-19. The prospective study material was composed of cDNA or gDNA derived from T cells, B-cell-depleted T cells, or PBMCs. Subjects who had been exposed to COVID-19, were actively infected with it, or had recovered from it provided the deeply sampled blood TCRbeta repertoires that made up the dataset. A freely available public database, intended as a resource for researchers studying the immune response to SARS-CoV-2, is where the repertoires were released. Samples were obtained from the ongoing ImmuneRACE study (first 160 participants) and from about 1,300 subjects provided by 6 global collaborators. The sample metadata nearly always contained a de-identified subject ID, COVID-19 status, age in years and sex. Where HLA class I and class II types were available, the types were taken from metadata supplied by the sample provider, not from assay-based typing.

The full study reports these points: Clinical and demographic metadata were provided uncurated, with the amount varying by source and participant.

TCRbeta CDR3 regions were amplified from genomic DNA using the immunoSEQ Assay, a bias-controlled multiplex PCR. As for the original processing: The number of nucleated cells in each sample was estimated from the amplification of reference gene primers within the assay. Sequence reads were collapsed and filtered to measure the absolute abundance of every unique TCRbeta CDR3 rearrangement. For each sample, productive Simpson clonality was calculated by taking the square root of Simpson's diversity index across productive rearrangements. Here the immuneACCESS table is served through TCRdb, limited to in-frame sequences with V and J called. Missing clones are a known gap in these copies; in checked studies unresolved V genes cover under half, and the rest lacks a known reason. The DNA gave D and trimming, while V, J and clone size come from that table. Present in this sample are around 400,000 clones, roughly 90% of which were seen just once. The ten biggest clones cover about 0.86% of the sample.

Enrolling through a virtual design, the prospective study's participants ranged in age from roughly 18 to 90 years and lived across 20 to 30 United States geographic areas. In the prospective study, participants were assigned to cohorts based on the clinical history participants reported in a screening survey and a study questionnaire. Exposed participants were defined as having been in contact with someone with a PCR-confirmed or clinician-diagnosed COVID-19 case within 2 weeks of study entry. Each participant in the prospective study had whole blood, serum and a nasopharyngeal or oropharyngeal swab collected by mobile phlebotomists. Participants in the prospective study had the option to provide additional blood draws and questionnaires over a 2-month period. Prospective study blood samples were shipped either frozen or at room temperature before DNA extraction. Inclusive of the bounding cysteine and phenylalanine, the CDR3 is 18 residues long. Of the read, only the CDR3 DNA is kept; its 54 bases are in frame from base 1. The germline V gene specifies SGHAT as CDR1 and FQNNGV as CDR2. Clipping removes 7 bases from V and 10 bases from J, with 23 as the unmatched junction base count.

The sample holds one count of this clone. What this receptor recognizes is not known. It has no much larger one-base neighbor in the sample; base qualities were not kept. This receptor was obtained from a woman between 35 and 50 years old who had been exposed to COVID-19. Here the chain combines TRBV11-2 and TRBJ2-1; 9 bases in the middle match TRBD2. Sequenced: PBMCs or T cells enriched from blood (not recorded which). The DNA sequence is given as TGTGCCAGCACCACCTGGTCCACGACTAGCGGTTCCAGGGGGGAGCAGTTCTTC. It specifies CASTTWSTTSGSRGEQFF.